A selection of T cell receptor beta chains follows, all from one sample in a study of blood T cell repertoires in COVID-19. Produced via immunoSEQ multiplex PCR; TCRdb's table is partial and in-frame only. The data hold approximately 180,000 clones, with 60% to 80% observed a single time. The sample comprised peripheral blood. These receptors were obtained from a woman in her 70s with acute or convalescent COVID-19. Both conserved end residues are part of each CDR3. Each record gives: V gene, J gene, CDR3 length, clone size, D gene, CDR3 protein, CDR3 DNA. D genes are given only for firm matches. Some rows have no size entry. The others give once, few or many, or a class for an expanded clone.

v_gene: TRBV5-1
j_gene: TRBJ2-7
len: 15
abundance: NA
d_gene: NA
CDR3aa: CASSLSGDGAGEQYF
CDR3nt: TGCGCCAGCAGCTTGTCGGGGGACGGAGCGGGCGAGCAGTACTTC

v_gene: TRBV2
j_gene: TRBJ1-2
len: 13
abundance: few
d_gene: NA
CDR3aa: CASSGGIAYGYTF
CDR3nt: TGTGCCAGCAGTGGCGGGATAGCCTATGGCTACACCTTC

v_gene: TRBV7-2
j_gene: TRBJ2-2
len: 14
abundance: NA
d_gene: NA
CDR3aa: CASQGLAATGELFF
CDR3nt: TGTGCCAGCCAAGGGCTAGCCGCTACCGGGGAGCTGTTTTTT

v_gene: TRBV11-3
j_gene: TRBJ2-1
len: 18
abundance: NA
d_gene: NA
CDR3aa: CASSLDFSGGDAYNEQFF
CDR3nt: TGTGCCAGCAGCTTAGATTTTAGTGGGGGCGACGCCTACAATGAGCAGTTCTTC

v_gene: TRBV5-6
j_gene: TRBJ2-3
len: 15
abundance: NA
d_gene: NA
CDR3aa: CASRTDRLYTDTQYF
CDR3nt: TGTGCCAGCAGGACTGACAGGCTGTACACAGATACGCAGTATTTT

v_gene: TRBV11-2
j_gene: TRBJ2-5
len: 15
abundance: NA
d_gene: TRBD1
CDR3aa: CASSSLGQGKETQYF
CDR3nt: TGTGCCAGCAGCTCGCTAGGACAGGGCAAAGAGACCCAGTACTTC

v_gene: TRBV9
j_gene: TRBJ2-1
len: 18
abundance: NA
d_gene: TRBD2
CDR3aa: CASSVGLAQTGSYNEQFF
CDR3nt: TGTGCCAGCAGCGTAGGACTAGCGCAAACCGGCAGCTACAATGAGCAGTTCTTC

v_gene: TRBV19
j_gene: TRBJ1-4
len: 13
abundance: NA
d_gene: NA
CDR3aa: CASSRGVSEKLFF
CDR3nt: TGTGCCAGTAGTAGGGGGGTATCGGAAAAACTGTTTTTT

v_gene: TRBV6-1
j_gene: TRBJ1-1
len: 12
abundance: NA
d_gene: NA
CDR3aa: CASSENKFEAFF
CDR3nt: TGTGCCAGCAGTGAAAACAAGTTTGAAGCTTTCTTT

v_gene: TRBV7-8
j_gene: TRBJ2-7
len: 15
abundance: NA
d_gene: TRBD1
CDR3aa: CASSLRGTGGTEQYF
CDR3nt: TGTGCCAGCAGCTTGAGGGGGACAGGGGGTACCGAGCAGTACTTC

v_gene: TRBV19
j_gene: TRBJ2-1
len: 16
abundance: NA
d_gene: TRBD1
CDR3aa: CASSIGGQGPNNEQFF
CDR3nt: TGTGCCAGTAGTATCGGGGGACAGGGACCCAACAATGAGCAGTTCTTC

v_gene: TRBV6-4
j_gene: TRBJ2-5
len: 15
abundance: NA
d_gene: NA
CDR3aa: CASSRTAGVIETQYF
CDR3nt: TGTGCCAGCAGCAGGACAGCAGGGGTCATCGAGACCCAGTACTTC

v_gene: TRBV5-8
j_gene: TRBJ2-1
len: 16
abundance: NA
d_gene: NA
CDR3aa: CASSLLSGGPYNEQFF
CDR3nt: TGTGCCAGCAGTTTGTTGTCCGGCGGCCCCTACAATGAGCAGTTCTTC

v_gene: TRBV7-2
j_gene: TRBJ2-5
len: 14
abundance: NA
d_gene: NA
CDR3aa: CASSSNRAVETQYF
CDR3nt: TGTGCCAGCAGCTCCAACAGGGCAGTCGAGACCCAGTACTTC

v_gene: TRBV27
j_gene: TRBJ1-1
len: 15
abundance: NA
d_gene: NA
CDR3aa: CASRAGGSMNTEAFF
CDR3nt: TGTGCCAGCAGGGCGGGGGGGAGCATGAACACTGAAGCTTTCTTT

v_gene: TRBV7-2
j_gene: TRBJ1-4
len: 13
abundance: few
d_gene: NA
CDR3aa: CASSSEANEKLFF
CDR3nt: TGTGCCAGCAGCTCCGAAGCGAATGAAAAACTGTTTTTT

v_gene: TRBV7-2
j_gene: TRBJ2-3
len: 13
abundance: NA
d_gene: NA
CDR3aa: CASRTTGTDTQYF
CDR3nt: TGTGCCAGCAGGACCACAGGCACAGATACGCAGTATTTT

v_gene: TRBV18
j_gene: TRBJ2-1
len: 17
abundance: NA
d_gene: TRBD2
CDR3aa: CASSPPRTSGSLNEQFF
CDR3nt: TGTGCCAGCTCACCACCCAGGACTAGCGGGAGTCTAAATGAGCAGTTCTTC

v_gene: TRBV19
j_gene: TRBJ1-5
len: 15
abundance: NA
d_gene: NA
CDR3aa: CASSMAGVGNQPQHF
CDR3nt: TGTGCCAGTAGTATGGCAGGGGTTGGCAATCAGCCCCAGCATTTT

v_gene: TRBV25-1
j_gene: TRBJ1-6
len: 17
abundance: NA
d_gene: TRBD1
CDR3aa: CASSEYLGTGYNSPLHF
CDR3nt: TGTGCCAGCAGTGAATATCTAGGGACAGGCTACAATTCACCCCTCCACTTT

v_gene: TRBV11-2
j_gene: TRBJ1-2
len: 13
abundance: NA
d_gene: NA
CDR3aa: CASSPRVGYGYTF
CDR3nt: TGTGCCAGCAGCCCCAGGGTCGGCTATGGCTACACCTTC

v_gene: TRBV19
j_gene: TRBJ2-5
len: 13
abundance: NA
d_gene: NA
CDR3aa: CASSTGKQETQYF
CDR3nt: TGTGCCAGTAGTACAGGGAAACAAGAGACCCAGTACTTC

v_gene: TRBV3-1/TRBV3-2
j_gene: TRBJ1-1
len: 15
abundance: NA
d_gene: TRBD1
CDR3aa: CASSPSTGTNTEAFF
CDR3nt: TGTGCCAGCAGCCCTTCGACAGGGACGAACACTGAAGCTTTCTTT

v_gene: TRBV11-3
j_gene: TRBJ2-1
len: 14
abundance: NA
d_gene: NA
CDR3aa: CASSPSGPYNEQFF
CDR3nt: TGTGCCAGCAGCCCAAGCGGGCCCTACAATGAGCAGTTCTTC

v_gene: TRBV7-3
j_gene: TRBJ2-1
len: 15
abundance: NA
d_gene: NA
CDR3aa: CASASLAGAGNEQFF
CDR3nt: TGTGCCAGCGCCTCCTTGGCGGGCGCCGGCAATGAGCAGTTCTTC

v_gene: TRBV27
j_gene: TRBJ2-1
len: 18
abundance: NA
d_gene: NA
CDR3aa: CASSLSHSLDLSYNEQFF
CDR3nt: TGTGCCAGCAGTTTATCCCATTCACTAGACCTCTCCTACAATGAGCAGTTCTTC

v_gene: TRBV5-1
j_gene: TRBJ2-7
len: 14
abundance: NA
d_gene: TRBD1
CDR3aa: CASSRDSPTLEQYF
CDR3nt: TGCGCCAGCAGCCGGGACAGCCCGACCCTCGAGCAGTACTTC

v_gene: TRBV19
j_gene: TRBJ1-2
len: 13
abundance: NA
d_gene: TRBD1
CDR3aa: CASSIGTGVGYTF
CDR3nt: TGTGCCAGTAGTATCGGGACAGGGGTTGGCTACACCTTC

v_gene: TRBV29-1
j_gene: TRBJ2-1
len: 13
abundance: NA
d_gene: TRBD1
CDR3aa: CSVEETGGNEQFF
CDR3nt: TGCAGCGTTGAAGAGACAGGGGGCAATGAGCAGTTCTTC

v_gene: TRBV5-1
j_gene: TRBJ1-6
len: 15
abundance: NA
d_gene: TRBD1
CDR3aa: CASSSLTGENSPLHF
CDR3nt: TGCGCCAGCAGTTCCTTGACAGGGGAGAATTCACCCCTCCACTTT

v_gene: TRBV7-2
j_gene: TRBJ2-7
len: 14
abundance: few
d_gene: TRBD2
CDR3aa: CASSLVAGVTEQYF
CDR3nt: TGTGCCAGCAGCTTAGTTGCGGGAGTAACCGAGCAGTACTTC

v_gene: TRBV5-5
j_gene: TRBJ2-2
len: 15
abundance: NA
d_gene: NA
CDR3aa: CASSSKGHYTGELFF
CDR3nt: TGTGCCAGCAGCTCAAAGGGGCACTACACCGGGGAGCTGTTTTTT

v_gene: TRBV2
j_gene: TRBJ2-2
len: 15
abundance: NA
d_gene: TRBD1
CDR3aa: CASRYQTGSTGELFF
CDR3nt: TGTGCCAGCAGATATCAGACAGGGAGCACCGGGGAGCTGTTTTTT

v_gene: TRBV5-1
j_gene: TRBJ1-5
len: 15
abundance: NA
d_gene: TRBD1
CDR3aa: CASSLESGGHQPQHF
CDR3nt: TGCGCCAGCAGCTTGGAGTCAGGGGGCCATCAGCCCCAGCATTTT

v_gene: TRBV9
j_gene: TRBJ2-5
len: 15
abundance: NA
d_gene: NA
CDR3aa: CASSPKGGARETQYF
CDR3nt: TGTGCCAGCTCCCCGAAGGGCGGGGCCCGGGAGACCCAGTACTTC

v_gene: TRBV5-1
j_gene: TRBJ2-7
len: 16
abundance: few
d_gene: TRBD2
CDR3aa: CASSLKSSGRSGEQYF
CDR3nt: TGCGCCAGCAGCTTGAAGTCGAGCGGGAGGAGTGGGGAGCAGTACTTC

v_gene: TRBV10-3
j_gene: TRBJ1-3
len: 16
abundance: NA
d_gene: NA
CDR3aa: CAISESSYSSGNTIYF
CDR3nt: TGTGCCATCAGTGAGTCATCGTACAGCTCTGGAAACACCATATATTTT

v_gene: TRBV4-2
j_gene: TRBJ2-5
len: 16
abundance: NA
d_gene: NA
CDR3aa: CASSQVTAAVQETQYF
CDR3nt: TGTGCCAGCAGCCAAGTCACGGCAGCGGTCCAAGAGACCCAGTACTTC

v_gene: TRBV5-1
j_gene: TRBJ2-3
len: 13
abundance: NA
d_gene: NA
CDR3aa: CASSLESRDTQYF
CDR3nt: TGCGCCAGCAGCTTGGAGTCTAGGGATACGCAGTATTTT

v_gene: TRBV7-9
j_gene: TRBJ2-7
len: 13
abundance: many
d_gene: NA
CDR3aa: CASSLREFYEQYF
CDR3nt: TGTGCCAGCAGCCTCCGAGAGTTTTACGAGCAGTACTTC

v_gene: TRBV2
j_gene: TRBJ2-3
len: 15
abundance: NA
d_gene: TRBD2
CDR3aa: CASKGSGRTTDTQYF
CDR3nt: TGTGCCAGCAAGGGTAGCGGGAGGACAACAGATACGCAGTATTTT

v_gene: TRBV19
j_gene: TRBJ1-1
len: 15
abundance: few
d_gene: TRBD1
CDR3aa: CASRGGIGGRAEAFF
CDR3nt: TGTGCCAGTAGAGGGGGCATAGGGGGTCGAGCGGAAGCTTTCTTT

v_gene: TRBV7-9
j_gene: TRBJ1-1
len: 14
abundance: NA
d_gene: TRBD1
CDR3aa: CASSYSDRGRGAFF
CDR3nt: TGTGCCAGCAGCTACAGCGACAGGGGGCGGGGAGCTTTCTTT

v_gene: TRBV5-1
j_gene: TRBJ2-5
len: 15
abundance: NA
d_gene: TRBD2
CDR3aa: CASSPVTSGRETQYF
CDR3nt: TGCGCCAGCAGTCCGGTAACTAGCGGGCGAGAGACCCAGTACTTC

v_gene: TRBV15
j_gene: TRBJ1-6
len: 15
abundance: NA
d_gene: TRBD1
CDR3aa: CATSRAGTGVSPLHF
CDR3nt: TGTGCCACCAGCAGAGCCGGGACAGGGGTGTCACCCCTCCACTTT

v_gene: TRBV18
j_gene: TRBJ2-3
len: 15
abundance: NA
d_gene: NA
CDR3aa: CASSPLLTGTDTQYF
CDR3nt: TGTGCCAGCTCACCGCTTTTGACAGGCACAGATACGCAGTATTTT

v_gene: TRBV7-9
j_gene: TRBJ2-1
len: 17
abundance: NA
d_gene: NA
CDR3aa: CASRPGPAEISYNEQFF
CDR3nt: TGTGCCAGCAGACCAGGCCCAGCGGAAATCTCCTACAATGAGCAGTTCTTC

v_gene: TRBV5-1
j_gene: TRBJ2-2
len: 16
abundance: NA
d_gene: TRBD2
CDR3aa: CASSRLAGGRTGELFF
CDR3nt: TGCGCCAGCAGCCGACTAGCGGGAGGTCGTACCGGGGAGCTGTTTTTT

v_gene: TRBV7-9
j_gene: TRBJ2-1
len: 15
abundance: NA
d_gene: NA
CDR3aa: CASSLVTGTYNEQFF
CDR3nt: TGTGCCAGCAGCTTAGTCACGGGAACATACAATGAGCAGTTCTTC

v_gene: TRBV19
j_gene: TRBJ2-1
len: 14
abundance: NA
d_gene: TRBD2
CDR3aa: CASSLAGGSHEQFF
CDR3nt: TGTGCCAGTAGTCTAGCGGGAGGGAGCCATGAGCAGTTCTTC

v_gene: TRBV19
j_gene: TRBJ1-5
len: 15
abundance: NA
d_gene: TRBD1
CDR3aa: CASSSGTVSSQPQHF
CDR3nt: TGTGCCAGTAGCTCCGGGACAGTTAGCTCTCAGCCCCAGCATTTT

v_gene: TRBV9
j_gene: TRBJ2-1
len: 11
abundance: NA
d_gene: NA
CDR3aa: CASSPAVEQFF
CDR3nt: TGTGCCAGCAGCCCAGCGGTTGAGCAGTTCTTC